What follows are 9 T cell receptor beta chains derived from one specimen sequenced in a study of regulatory T cells in long-lasting Graves disease. Arm-PCR of CDR3 regions and iRepertoire HTBI primers were used to build TCR beta libraries. MiXCR, run by TCRdb on the multiplex PCR reads, gives a single entry per CDR3 protein. The data show hundreds of thousands of distinct CDR3 sequences, around 15% seen once. As for time point: newly diagnosed GD, antithyroid drugs for less than 3 months. PBMCs were the source of the RNA used for TCR sequencing. This specimen was peripheral blood mononuclear cells (PBMCs), taken at new diagnosis, from a patient treated with antithyroid drugs. All receptors derive from a female donor with Graves disease.

CDR3 coding DNA: TGTGCCAGCAGCTTAAGGGGTTACAGGGCCGCGAACACCGGGGAGCTGTTTTTT. Translating it yields CASSLRGYRAANTGELFF. The V call is TRBV7-9, the J call TRBJ2-2; the D gene is possibly TRBD1 (6 bases). Germline-derived CDR1 and CDR2 are SEHNR and FQNEAQ (reference sequence). Between the trimmed V and J ends, which lost 2 bases and 0 bases, there was a span of 16 bases. The CDR3 contains 18 residues.

This chain joins TRBV25-1 and TRBJ2-3; 7 bases are shared with TRBD1. CDR1 and CDR2 from the germline V gene are MGHDK and SYGVNS. Trimming took 4 bases from V and 1 from J; bases not matched to a gene: 8. This CDR3 region has 16 residues. CDR3 DNA: TGTGCCAGCAGTGGATCGACAGGGAAGGGCACAGATACGCAGTATTTT. Its protein product is CASSGSTGKGTDTQYF.

This clonotype came up many times. The gene calls are TRBV7-2 and TRBJ1-5; D gene unclear. CDR3 size: 15 residues. The germline V and J ends were trimmed by 2 bases and 4 bases, with 12 bases remaining between them. CDR1 is SGHTA, CDR2 FQGNSA, per germline. The CDR3 DNA is TGTGCCAGCAGCTTATATCGGGCAGCAAATCAGCCCCAGCATTTT. This codes for CASSLYRAANQPQHF. Complete variable domain (other parts from reference TRBV7-2 and TRBJ1-5): GAGVSQSPSNKVTEKGKDVELRCDPISGHTALYWYRQSLGQGLEFLIYFQGNSAPDKSGLPSDRFSAERTGGSVSTLTIQRTQQEDSAVYLCASSLYRAANQPQHFGDGTRLSIL.

This clonotype was seen many times. The chain has TRBV7-2 and TRBJ1-5; TRBD1 matches 9 bases. Looked up from germline, CDR1 is SGHTA and CDR2 is FQGNSA. The CDR3 runs to 17 residues. V was clipped by 5 bases and J by 1 base; unmatched bases: 9. As DNA, the CDR3 is TGTGCCAGCAGCCCTACAGGGGGCGTGGTCAGCAATCAGCCCCAGCATTTT. Encoded protein: CASSPTGGVVSNQPQHF.

This clonotype was seen only a few times. The CDR3 spells CASSSPLSGRTFYNEQFF. CDR3 nucleotides: TGTGCCAGCAGTTCTCCTCTTAGCGGGAGGACCTTCTACAATGAGCAGTTCTTC. The chain uses TRBV6-2 or TRBV6-3 and TRBJ2-1; 10 bases are shared with TRBD2. V lost 4 bases to trimming and J lost 3 bases; unmatched junction nucleotides: 12. This CDR3 region has 18 residues. Germline V gene sequence: CDR1 MNHEY, CDR2 SVGEGT.

This chain uses TRBV6-2 or TRBV6-3 with TRBJ1-2; D perhaps matches TRBD1 (5 bases). The CDR3 spans 15 residues. Germline loops: CDR1 MNHEY, CDR2 SVGEGT. The V end was cut by 0 bases, the J end by 8 bases, with 16 bases between. The CDR3 here is CASSYSSGTLKGYTF. For the CDR3, the DNA is TGTGCCAGCAGTTACTCGTCCGGGACGCTGAAGGGCTACACCTTC.

Note on this clonotype: A far larger clone is a single base away, which makes a read error likely. This sequence joins TRBV19 and TRBJ2-7; 9 bases map to TRBD1. The V gene's germline CDR1 is LNHDA and CDR2 SQIVND (reference sequence). The V gene end was trimmed by 7 bases and the J gene end by 7 bases; junction bases not matched to a gene: 11. This CDR3 has 14 residues. DNA of the CDR3: TGTGCCAGTAATTCCGGACAGGGGTACAATGAGCAGTACTTC. Translating it yields CASNSGQGYNEQYF.

This clonotype occurred many times. The V and J genes are TRBV28 and TRBJ2-7; the D gene is possibly TRBD2 (5 bases). The CDR3 extends over 18 amino acids. Germline assignment: CDR1 MDHEN and CDR2 SYDVKM. V lost 4 bases to trimming and J lost 2 bases, with 24 bases between them. The CDR3: CASSYEKPPRRATYEQYF. CDR3 in DNA: TGTGCCAGCAGTTATGAGAAGCCGCCCCGGCGGGCCACCTACGAGCAGTACTTC. The full variable domain, in which reference TRBV28 and TRBJ2-7 provide the parts outside the CDR3, is DVKVTQSSRYLVKRTGEKVFLECVQDMDHENMFWYRQDPGLGLRLIYFSYDVKMKEKGDIPEGYSVSREKKERFSLILESASTNQTSMYLCASSYEKPPRRATYEQYFGPGTRLTVT.

In this sample, this clonotype turned up many times. This chain connects TRBV18 to TRBJ2-7; D not resolved. Per the germline V gene, CDR1 is KGHSH and CDR2 is LQKENI. Trimming stripped 2 bases from V and 2 bases from J, with 10 bases between. This CDR3 contains 14 residues. CDR3 coding DNA: TGTGCCAGCTCACCAAAACAGCGCGCCTACGAGCAGTACTTC. Its translation is CASSPKQRAYEQYF.